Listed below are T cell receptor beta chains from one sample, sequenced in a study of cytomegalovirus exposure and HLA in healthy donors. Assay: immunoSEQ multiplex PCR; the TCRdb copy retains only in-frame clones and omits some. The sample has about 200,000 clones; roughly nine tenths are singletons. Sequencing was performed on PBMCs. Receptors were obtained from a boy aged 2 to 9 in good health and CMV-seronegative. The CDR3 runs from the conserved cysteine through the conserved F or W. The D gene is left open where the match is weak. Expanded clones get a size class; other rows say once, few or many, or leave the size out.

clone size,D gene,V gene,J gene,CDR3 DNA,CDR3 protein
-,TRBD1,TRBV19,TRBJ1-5,TGTGCCAGTAGTATGGGACAGGGGTCACAGCCCCAGCATTTT,CASSMGQGSQPQHF
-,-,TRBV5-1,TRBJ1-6,TGCGCCAGCAGCTTGGACGGGGATGCTGATTCACCCCTCCACTTT,CASSLDGDADSPLHF
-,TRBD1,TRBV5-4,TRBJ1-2,TGTGCCAGCAGTTCACATCCCGGGACAGGGGGAGGGTCGTCTTTC,CASSSHPGTGGGSSF
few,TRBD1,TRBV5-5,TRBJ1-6,TGTGCCAGCAGCGCGATAACAGGGGATAGAAGCAATTCACCCCTCCACTTT,CASSAITGDRSNSPLHF
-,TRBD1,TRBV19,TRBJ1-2,TGTGCCAGTAGTTCGGCCGGGACAGTGTATGGCTACACCTTC,CASSSAGTVYGYTF
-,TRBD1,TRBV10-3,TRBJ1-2,TGTGCCACCACTCCGGGACAGCAGGATGGCTACACCTTC,CATTPGQQDGYTF
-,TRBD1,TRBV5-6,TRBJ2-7,TGTGCCAGCAGCTTGAACGACAGGGGCCGCTACGAGCAGTACTTC,CASSLNDRGRYEQYF
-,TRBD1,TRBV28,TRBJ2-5,TGTGCCAGCAACCCGACAGGGGGTCACCAAGAGACCCAGTACTTC,CASNPTGGHQETQYF
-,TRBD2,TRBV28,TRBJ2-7,TGTGCCAGCAGCTTAGGGACTAGCGGGGGGACCTACGAGCAGTACTTC,CASSLGTSGGTYEQYF
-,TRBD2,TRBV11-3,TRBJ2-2,TGTGCCAGCAGCTCCCTGACTAGCGGGACATACAAGAACACCGGGGAGCTGTTTTTT,CASSSLTSGTYKNTGELFF
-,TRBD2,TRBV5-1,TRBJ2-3,TGCGCCAGCAGCTTGGCTACTAGCGGAACAACTAGCACAGATACGCAGTATTTT,CASSLATSGTTSTDTQYF
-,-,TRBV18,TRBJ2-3,TGTGCCAGCTCTTATGGGGGGGCCTCCGATACGCAGTATTTT,CASSYGGASDTQYF
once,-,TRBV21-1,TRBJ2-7,TGTGCCAGCGGGCAGTTCTACGAGCAGTACTTC,CASGQFYEQYF
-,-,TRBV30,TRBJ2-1,TGTGCCTCCACTTCCTTATCGCGTAATGAGCAGTTCTTC,CASTSLSRNEQFF
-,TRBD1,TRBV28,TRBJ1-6,TGTGCCAGCAGTTTCAGGGGGAATGGTTCACCCCTCCACTTT,CASSFRGNGSPLHF
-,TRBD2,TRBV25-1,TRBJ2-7,TGTGCCAGCAGGAGGACGGGGACTAGCGGGGCATACGAGCAGTACTTC,CASRRTGTSGAYEQYF
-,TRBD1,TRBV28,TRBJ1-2,TGTGCCAGCAGATTAGCCGACAGGGGGAGCTACACCTTC,CASRLADRGSYTF
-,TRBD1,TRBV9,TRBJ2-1,TGTGCCAGCAGTGAAATAACGGGACAGGTCTACAATGAGCAGTTCTTC,CASSEITGQVYNEQFF
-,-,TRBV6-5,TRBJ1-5,TGTGCCAGCAGTTACGGCGGTAGCAATCAGCCCCAGCATTTT,CASSYGGSNQPQHF
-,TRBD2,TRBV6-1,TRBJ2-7,TGTGCCAGCAGTGTTTTTAGCGGGGGGGCTCAGGACGAGCAGTACTTC,CASSVFSGGAQDEQYF
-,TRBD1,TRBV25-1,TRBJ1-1,TGTGCCAGCGGAGGGACAGCCGAAGCTTTCTTT,CASGGTAEAFF
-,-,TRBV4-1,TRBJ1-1,TGCGCCAGCAGCCAATCCCGTGTCAGGGGTTGGACTGAAGCTTTCTTT,CASSQSRVRGWTEAFF
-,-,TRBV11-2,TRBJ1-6,TGTGCCAGCAGCTTAGTAGACAGAAATTCACCCCTCCACTTT,CASSLVDRNSPLHF
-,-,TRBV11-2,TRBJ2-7,TGTGCCAGCAGCCCCTCCCACGAGCAGTACTTC,CASSPSHEQYF
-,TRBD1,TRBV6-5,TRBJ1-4,TGTGCCAGCACCAAGACAGGGGGAATGAATGAAAAACTGTTTTTT,CASTKTGGMNEKLFF
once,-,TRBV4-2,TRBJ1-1,TGTGCCAGCAGCCAAGATGCACAGGGAGGGGCTGAAGCTTTCTTT,CASSQDAQGGAEAFF
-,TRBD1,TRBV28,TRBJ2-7,TGTGCCAGCACCGATGACAGGGGCGAGCAGTACTTC,CASTDDRGEQYF
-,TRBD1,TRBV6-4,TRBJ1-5,TGTGCCAGCCGACAGGGGGGGAGTAAACAGCCCCAGCATTTT,CASRQGGSKQPQHF
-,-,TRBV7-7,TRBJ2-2,TGTGCCAGCAGCTTATCCGGGGGTGCCGGGGAGCTGTTTTTT,CASSLSGGAGELFF
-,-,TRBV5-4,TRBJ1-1,TGTGCCAGCAGCTTGGACCCGCGACAGCCTTCCTTT,CASSLDPRQPSF